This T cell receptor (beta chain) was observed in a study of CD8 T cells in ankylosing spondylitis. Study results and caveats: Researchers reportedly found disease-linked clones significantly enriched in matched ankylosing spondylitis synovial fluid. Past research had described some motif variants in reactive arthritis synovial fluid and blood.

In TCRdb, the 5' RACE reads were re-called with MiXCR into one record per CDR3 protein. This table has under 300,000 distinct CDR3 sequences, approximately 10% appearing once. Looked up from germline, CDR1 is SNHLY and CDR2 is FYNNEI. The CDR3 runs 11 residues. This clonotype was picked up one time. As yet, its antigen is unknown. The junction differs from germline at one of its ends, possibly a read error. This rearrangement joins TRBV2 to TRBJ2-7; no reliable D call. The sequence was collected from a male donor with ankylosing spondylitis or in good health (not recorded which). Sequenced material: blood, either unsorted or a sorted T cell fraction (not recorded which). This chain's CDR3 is CASSEAYEQHF. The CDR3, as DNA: TGTGCCAGCAGTGAGGCCTACGAGCAGCACTTC.